What follows are 17 T cell receptor beta chains derived from one specimen sequenced in a study of CD4 T cells in relation to SARS-CoV-2 and coronaviruses. The antigens these receptors bind are not known. Clones were sequenced by immunoSEQ multiplex PCR, and TCRdb holds only the in-frame ones, with some missing. Here the sample spans tens of thousands of clones, about four fifths being singletons. Unexposed donor CD4+ T cells date from about 2010-2019, before the COVID-19 pandemic. CD4+ T cells were isolated from the cells after about 11 days of culture. The sample consisted of CD4+ T cells from PBMCs, cultured in vitro. These receptors originate from a human donor in good health.

The chain couples TRBV3-1 (or the pseudogene TRBV3-2) to TRBJ1-1; perhaps TRBD1 as D (5 bases). The CDR3 runs 16 residues. Looked up from germline, CDR1 is LGHDT and CDR2 is YNNKEL (reference sequence). V was clipped by 7 bases and J by 9 bases, with 27 bases between them. This CDR3 reads CASKRRGAGAEVKAFF. CDR3 in DNA: TGTGCCAGCAAAAGGCGGGGTGCTGGGGCTGAAGTTAAAGCTTTCTTT.

This clone was found a few times. The chain employs TRBV19 and TRBJ1-3, with no clear D. The CDR3 extends over 15 amino acids. Germline CDR1 reads LNHDA; CDR2 reads SQIVND (reference sequence). Trimming pared 5 bases from V and 2 bases from J, leaving 13 bases between. The CDR3 spells CASSVTSVAGNTIYF. The CDR3 DNA follows: TGTGCCAGTAGTGTGACCTCGGTTGCTGGAAACACCATATATTTT.

This clone was seen a single time. The chain couples TRBV10-3 to TRBJ2-2; perhaps TRBD2 as D (6 bases). In germline, CDR1 is ENHRY, CDR2 SYGVKD. The length of the CDR3 is 15 residues. Trimming stripped 0 bases from V and 8 bases from J, with 13 bases between. CDR3 coding DNA: TGTGCCATCAGTGAGTCGAAGGAGGGAAGAGGGGAGCTGTTTTTT. Residues: CAISESKEGRGELFF.

The V gene is TRBV6-5, the J gene TRBJ1-1, with D possibly being TRBD1 (6 bases). Deletions cut 5 bases from V and 4 bases from J, with 17 bases between. The CDR3 sequence is 15 residues long. The germline V gene encodes CDR1 MNHEY and CDR2 SVGAGI. The CDR3 sequence: CASSPKGFRGTEAFF. In DNA form, the CDR3 reads TGTGCCAGCAGTCCAAAGGGGTTCAGGGGCACTGAAGCTTTCTTT.

CDR3 in amino acids: CASSFLGLSTDTQYF. DNA of the CDR3: TGTGCCAGCAGTTTTTTGGGATTGTCCACAGATACGCAGTATTTT. The V gene is TRBV27, the J gene TRBJ2-3; D not resolved. This CDR3 is built from 15 residues. The V end lost 3 bases, the J end lost 2 bases, and 12 bases lay between the germline ends. CDR1 is MNHEY and CDR2 is SMNVEV in the germline V gene (reference sequence).

This chain connects TRBV4-2 to TRBJ1-2, with 9 bases fitting TRBD1. Germline-derived CDR1 and CDR2 are LGHNA and YNFKEQ. The CDR3 runs to 16 residues. The trim removed 2 bases at V and 8 bases at J, leaving 12 bases unmatched. Here the CDR3 reads CASSQNTGTGQGGYTF. The CDR3 DNA follows: TGTGCCAGCAGCCAAAACACCGGGACAGGGCAGGGCGGCTACACCTTC.

The chain carries TRBV28 and TRBJ1-6; D gene uncertain. The CDR3 length is 18 residues. V dropped 9 bases and J dropped 0 bases, with 21 bases sitting between them. Germline lookup yields CDR1 MDHEN and CDR2 SYDVKM. CDR3 residues: CASALRRVTVSYNSPLHF. CDR3 DNA: TGTGCCAGTGCGTTACGTAGGGTTACTGTCTCCTATAATTCACCCCTCCACTTT.

The rearrangement joins TRBV5-5 to TRBJ2-2; no clear D gene. The length of the CDR3 is 14 residues. CDR1 and CDR2 from the germline V gene are SGHKS and YYEKEE (reference sequence). The ends were cut back, 2 bases at V and 1 base at J, with 6 bases in the middle. CDR3 loop: CASSFLENTGELFF. Written as DNA, the CDR3 is TGTGCCAGCAGCTTCTTAGAGAACACCGGGGAGCTGTTTTTT.

The V and J genes are TRBV18 and TRBJ1-3; D is uncertain. This CDR3 region has 16 residues. V dropped 6 bases and J dropped 3 bases, with 18 bases sitting between them. The germline V gene has CDR1 KGHSH and CDR2 LQKENI. CDR3 sequence reads: CASSAFLNEGGNTIYF. In nucleotides, the CDR3 is TGTGCCAGCTCCGCTTTTCTGAACGAGGGTGGAAACACCATATATTTT.

The chain couples TRBV5-6 to TRBJ2-1; possibly TRBD1 or TRBD2 for D (5 bases each). V was cut by 2 bases and J by 8 bases, with 14 bases left in between. CDR3 length: 14 residues. The germline V gene encodes CDR1 SGHDT and CDR2 YYEEEE. The CDR3 is CASSFWGKGDEQFF. CDR3 sequence (DNA): TGTGCCAGCAGCTTCTGGGGGAAGGGCGATGAGCAGTTCTTC.

The CDR3 region is CASGQVNNQPQHF. The CDR3 DNA reads TGTGCCAGCGGACAGGTTAACAATCAGCCCCAGCATTTT. This sequence joins TRBV12-3 or TRBV12-4 and TRBJ1-5; 7 nucleotides align to TRBD1. J gave up 3 bases and V 8 bases, and 4 bases lay outside the gene matches. This CDR3 comprises 13 residues.

This clone is medium-sized in the sample. The chain couples TRBV19 to TRBJ1-5; 7 nucleotides line up with TRBD1. Germline lookup yields CDR1 LNHDA and CDR2 SQIVND (reference sequence). J gave up 5 bases and V 8 bases, and 6 bases lay outside the gene matches. CDR3 length: 13 residues. The CDR3 sequence is CASGTGDYQPQHF. CDR3 nucleotide sequence: TGTGCCAGTGGTACAGGGGATTATCAGCCCCAGCATTTT. Based on the CDR3 plus reference TRBV19 and TRBJ1-5, the full variable domain is DGGITQSPKYLFRKEGQNVTLSCEQNLNHDAMYWYRQDPGQGLRLIYYSQIVNDFQKGDIAEGYSVSREKKESFPLTVTSAQKNPTAFYLCASGTGDYQPQHFGDGTRLSIL.

This clone was counted only a few times. The CDR3, as DNA: TGTGCCAGCAGCCCACCGGGACAGTTTATGTTAACTGAAGCTTTCTTT. Translating gives CASSPPGQFMLTEAFF. The chain recombines TRBV7-8 with TRBJ1-1, with TRBD1 identical over 7 bases. J was trimmed by 5 bases and V by 5 bases; bases with no gene match: 14. Germline values: CDR1 SGHVS, CDR2 FQNEAQ. The CDR3 covers 16 residues.

This chain uses TRBV27 with TRBJ2-7; 8 bases align to TRBD2. Trimming cost V 9 bases and J 0 bases; bases outside gene matches: 7. Germline V gives CDR1 MNHEY, CDR2 SMNVEV (reference sequence). The CDR3 runs 14 residues. The CDR3 region is CASSDSGVSYEQYF. CDR3 DNA: TGTGCCAGTTCTGATAGCGGGGTCTCCTACGAGCAGTACTTC.

This sequence joins TRBV6-5 and TRBJ1-1; TRBD1 is a possible D gene (6 bases). This CDR3 contains 14 residues. Trimming stripped 7 bases from V and 1 base from J, with 13 bases between. CDR1 is MNHEY, CDR2 SVGAGI, per germline. DNA of the CDR3: TGTGCCAGCAACCCAGGGGCAGGGAACACTGAAGCTTTCTTT. Amino acids: CASNPGAGNTEAFF.

This clone is a singleton in its sample. This rearrangement joins TRBV7-3 to TRBJ2-3; TRBD2 aligns across 12 bases. There are 16 residues in the CDR3. J gave up 3 bases and V 4 bases, and 5 bases lay outside the gene matches. CDR1 and CDR2 (germline): SGHTA, FQGTGA. CDR3 sequence: CASSSMTSGRTDTQYF. The DNA for the CDR3 is TGTGCCAGCAGCTCTATGACTAGCGGGAGAACAGATACGCAGTATTTT.

This clone was counted between two and nine times. The chain links TRBV27 to TRBJ1-5; D remains ambiguous. The CDR3 contains 14 residues. Per the germline V gene, CDR1 is MNHEY and CDR2 is SMNVEV (reference sequence). V was shortened by 0 bases and J by 6 bases, with 9 bases between the two germline ends. The CDR3 sequence: CASSLSQSGQPQHF. CDR3 DNA sequence: TGTGCCAGCAGTTTATCACAATCTGGTCAGCCCCAGCATTTT.